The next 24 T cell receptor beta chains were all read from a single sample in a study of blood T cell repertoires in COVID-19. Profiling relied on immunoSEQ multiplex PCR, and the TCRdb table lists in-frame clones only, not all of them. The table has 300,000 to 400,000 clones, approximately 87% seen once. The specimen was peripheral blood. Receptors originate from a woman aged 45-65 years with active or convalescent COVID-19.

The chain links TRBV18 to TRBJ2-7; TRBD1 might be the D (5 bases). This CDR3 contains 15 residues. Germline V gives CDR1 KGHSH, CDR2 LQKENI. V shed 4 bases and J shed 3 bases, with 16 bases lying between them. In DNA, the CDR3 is TGTGCCAGCTCACAGCGAACGACAGTGTACTACGAGCAGTACTTC. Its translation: CASSQRTTVYYEQYF.

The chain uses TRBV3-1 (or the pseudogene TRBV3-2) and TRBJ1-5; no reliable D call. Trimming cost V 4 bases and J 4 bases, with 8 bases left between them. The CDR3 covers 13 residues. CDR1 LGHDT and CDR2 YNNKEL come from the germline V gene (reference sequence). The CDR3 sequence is CASSRAVNQPQHF. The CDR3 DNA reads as TGTGCCAGCAGCCGCGCGGTTAATCAGCCCCAGCATTTT.

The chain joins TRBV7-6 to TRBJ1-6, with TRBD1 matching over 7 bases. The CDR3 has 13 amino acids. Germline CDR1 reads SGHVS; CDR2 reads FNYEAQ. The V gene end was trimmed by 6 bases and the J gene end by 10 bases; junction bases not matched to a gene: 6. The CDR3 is CASSRQGHSPLHF. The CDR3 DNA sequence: TGTGCCAGCAGTCGACAGGGACACTCACCCCTCCACTTT.

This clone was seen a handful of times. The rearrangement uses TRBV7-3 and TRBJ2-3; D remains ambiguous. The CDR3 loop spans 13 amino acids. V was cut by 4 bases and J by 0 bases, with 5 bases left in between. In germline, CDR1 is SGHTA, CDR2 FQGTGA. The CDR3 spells CASSSTSTDTQYF. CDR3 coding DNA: TGTGCCAGCAGCTCGACAAGCACAGATACGCAGTATTTT.

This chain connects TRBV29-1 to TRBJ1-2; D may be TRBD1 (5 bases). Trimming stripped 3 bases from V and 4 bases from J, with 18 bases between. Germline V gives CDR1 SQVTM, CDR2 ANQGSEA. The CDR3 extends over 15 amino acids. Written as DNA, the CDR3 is TGCAGCGTTGACAGAAGCGGGGGGTCTGGCTATGGCTACACCTTC. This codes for CSVDRSGGSGYGYTF.

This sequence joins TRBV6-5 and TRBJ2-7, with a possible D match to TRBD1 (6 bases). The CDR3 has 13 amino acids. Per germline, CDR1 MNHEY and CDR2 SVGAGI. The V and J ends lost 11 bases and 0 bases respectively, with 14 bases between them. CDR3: CASGAGSSYEQYF. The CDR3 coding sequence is TGTGCCTCAGGGGCAGGGAGCTCCTACGAGCAGTACTTC.

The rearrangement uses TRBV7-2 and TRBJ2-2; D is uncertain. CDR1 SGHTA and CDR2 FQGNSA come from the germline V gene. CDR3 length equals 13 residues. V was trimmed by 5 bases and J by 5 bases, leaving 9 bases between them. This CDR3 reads CASSPVATGELFF. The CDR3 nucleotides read TGTGCCAGCAGCCCCGTAGCAACCGGGGAGCTGTTTTTT.

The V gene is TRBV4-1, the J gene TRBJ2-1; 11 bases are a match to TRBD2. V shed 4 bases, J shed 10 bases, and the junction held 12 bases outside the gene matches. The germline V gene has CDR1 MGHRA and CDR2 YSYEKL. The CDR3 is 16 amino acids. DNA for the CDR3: TGCGCCAGCAGCCCGGCGGGGACTAGCGGTTATAGGGAGCAGTTCTTC. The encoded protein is CASSPAGTSGYREQFF.

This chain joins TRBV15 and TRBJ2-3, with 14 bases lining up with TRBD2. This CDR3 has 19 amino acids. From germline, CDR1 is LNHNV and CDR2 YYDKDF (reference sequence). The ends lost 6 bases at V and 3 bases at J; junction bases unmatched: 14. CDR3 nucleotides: TGTGCCACCAGTCCCGGACTAGCGGGGGGCCCGACCCTTACAGATACGCAGTATTTT. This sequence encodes CATSPGLAGGPTLTDTQYF.

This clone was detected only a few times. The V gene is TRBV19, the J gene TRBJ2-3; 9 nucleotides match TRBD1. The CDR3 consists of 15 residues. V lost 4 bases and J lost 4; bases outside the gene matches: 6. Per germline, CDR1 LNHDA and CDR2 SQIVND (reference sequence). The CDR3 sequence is CASSTTRQGADTQYF. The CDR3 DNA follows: TGTGCCAGTAGTACCACCCGACAGGGGGCAGATACGCAGTATTTT. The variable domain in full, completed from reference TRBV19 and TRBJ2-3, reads DGGITQSPKYLFRKEGQNVTLSCEQNLNHDAMYWYRQDPGQGLRLIYYSQIVNDFQKGDIAEGYSVSREKKESFPLTVTSAQKNPTAFYLCASSTTRQGADTQYFGPGTRLTVL.

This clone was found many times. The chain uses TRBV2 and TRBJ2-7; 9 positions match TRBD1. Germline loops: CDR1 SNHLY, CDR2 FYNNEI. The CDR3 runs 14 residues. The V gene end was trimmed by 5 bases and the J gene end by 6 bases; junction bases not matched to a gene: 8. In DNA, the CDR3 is TGTGCCAGCAGTTCGGACAGGGGATATGGCGAGCAGTACTTC. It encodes CASSSDRGYGEQYF.

The CDR3 DNA is TGTGCCAGCAGTGAAGCATGGGGGCGCTTCTACGAGCAGTACTTC. Amino acids: CASSEAWGRFYEQYF. The rearrangement uses TRBV6-1 and TRBJ2-7, with D possibly TRBD1 on 6 matching bases. This CDR3 spans 15 amino acids. V lost 0 bases and J lost 3, with 12 bases in between. Germline loops: CDR1 MNHNS, CDR2 SASEGT.

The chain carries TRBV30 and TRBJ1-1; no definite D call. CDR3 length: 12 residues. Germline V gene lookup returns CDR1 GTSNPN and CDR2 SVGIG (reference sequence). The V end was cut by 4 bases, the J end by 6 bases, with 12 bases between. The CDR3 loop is CAWTFRQAEAFF. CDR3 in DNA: TGTGCCTGGACGTTTCGGCAGGCTGAAGCTTTCTTT. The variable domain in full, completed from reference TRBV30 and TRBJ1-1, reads SQTIHQWPATLVQPVGSPLSLECTVEGTSNPNLYWYRQAAGRGLQLLFYSVGIGQISSEVPQNLSASRPQDRQFILSSKKLLLSDSGFYLCAWTFRQAEAFFGQGTRLTVV.

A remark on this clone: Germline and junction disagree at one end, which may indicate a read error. In DNA, the CDR3 is TGTGCCAGCGGTGACAGGTTGTATGAGCAGTTCTTC. It is translated as CASGDRLYEQFF. The V gene is TRBV6-1, the J gene TRBJ2-1; tentatively, D is TRBD1 (6 bases). This CDR3 region has 12 residues. Germline V lookup: CDR1 MNHNS, CDR2 SASEGT.

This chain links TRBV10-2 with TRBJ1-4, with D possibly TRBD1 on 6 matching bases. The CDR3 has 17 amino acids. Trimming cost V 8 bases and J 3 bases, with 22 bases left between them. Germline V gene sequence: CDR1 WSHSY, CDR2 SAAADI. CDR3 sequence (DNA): TGCGCCAGCTCGACAGGTCAGAATTGGCTTGCTAATGAAAAACTGTTTTTT. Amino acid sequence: CASSTGQNWLANEKLFF.

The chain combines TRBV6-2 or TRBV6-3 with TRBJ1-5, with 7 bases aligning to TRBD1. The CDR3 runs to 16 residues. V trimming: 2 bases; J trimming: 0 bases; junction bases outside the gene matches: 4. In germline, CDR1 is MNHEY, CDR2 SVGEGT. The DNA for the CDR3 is TGTGCCAGCAGTTACAGGACAGGTTCTAGCAATCAGCCCCAGCATTTT. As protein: CASSYRTGSSNQPQHF.

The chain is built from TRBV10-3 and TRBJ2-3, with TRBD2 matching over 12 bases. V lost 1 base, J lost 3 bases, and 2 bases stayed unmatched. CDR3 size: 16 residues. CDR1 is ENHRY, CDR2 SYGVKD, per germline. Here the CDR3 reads CAISELTSGGTDTQYF. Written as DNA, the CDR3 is TGTGCCATCAGTGAGTTAACTAGCGGGGGGACAGATACGCAGTATTTT.

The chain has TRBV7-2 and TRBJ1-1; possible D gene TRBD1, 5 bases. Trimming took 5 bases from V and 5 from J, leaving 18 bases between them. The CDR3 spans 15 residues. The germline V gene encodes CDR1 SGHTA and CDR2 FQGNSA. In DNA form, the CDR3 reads TGTGCCAGCAGCCTTGTGGGCGGGGGAGGAACTGAAGCTTTCTTT. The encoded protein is CASSLVGGGGTEAFF.

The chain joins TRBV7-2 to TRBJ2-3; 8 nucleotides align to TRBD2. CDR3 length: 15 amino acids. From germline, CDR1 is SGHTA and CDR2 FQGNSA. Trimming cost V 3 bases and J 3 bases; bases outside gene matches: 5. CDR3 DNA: TGTGCCAGCAGCTTGGTTAGCGGGGCTACAGATACGCAGTATTTT. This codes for CASSLVSGATDTQYF.

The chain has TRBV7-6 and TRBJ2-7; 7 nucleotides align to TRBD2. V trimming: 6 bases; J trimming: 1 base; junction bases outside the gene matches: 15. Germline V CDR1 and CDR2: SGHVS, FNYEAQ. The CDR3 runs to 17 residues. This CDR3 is CASSWGREGRRSYEQYF. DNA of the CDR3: TGTGCCAGCAGTTGGGGAAGGGAGGGGCGCCGTTCCTACGAGCAGTACTTC. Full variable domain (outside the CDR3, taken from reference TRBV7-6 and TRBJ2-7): GAGVSQSPRYKVTKRGQDVALRCDPISGHVSLYWYRQALGQGPEFLTYFNYEAQQDKSGLPNDRFSAERPEGSISTLTIQRTEQRDSAMYRCASSWGREGRRSYEQYFGPGTRLTVT.

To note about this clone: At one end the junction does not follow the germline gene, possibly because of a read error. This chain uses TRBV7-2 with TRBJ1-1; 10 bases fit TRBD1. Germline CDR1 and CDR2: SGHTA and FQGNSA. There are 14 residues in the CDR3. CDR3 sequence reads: CASSLGAGTGAASF. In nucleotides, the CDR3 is TGTGCCAGCAGCTTAGGTGCCGGGACAGGGGCGGCAAGCTTT.

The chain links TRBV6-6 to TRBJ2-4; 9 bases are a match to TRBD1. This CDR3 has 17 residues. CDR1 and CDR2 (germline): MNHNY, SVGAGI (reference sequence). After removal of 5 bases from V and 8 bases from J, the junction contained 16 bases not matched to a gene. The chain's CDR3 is CASSPPSSTGGSDIQYF. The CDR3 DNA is TGTGCCAGCAGTCCCCCTTCCTCGACAGGGGGGAGTGACATTCAGTACTTC.

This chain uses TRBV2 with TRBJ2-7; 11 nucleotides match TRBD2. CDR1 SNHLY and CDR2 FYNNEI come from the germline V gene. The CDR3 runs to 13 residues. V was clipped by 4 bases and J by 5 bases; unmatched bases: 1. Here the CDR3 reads CASSGLAGHEQYF. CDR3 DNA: TGTGCCAGCAGTGGACTAGCGGGGCACGAGCAGTACTTC. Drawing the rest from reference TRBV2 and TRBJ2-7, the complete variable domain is EPEVTQTPSHQVTQMGQEVILRCVPISNHLYFYWYRQILGQKVEFLVSFYNNEISEKSEIFDDQFSVERPDGSNFTLKIRSTKLEDSAMYFCASSGLAGHEQYFGPGTRLTVT.

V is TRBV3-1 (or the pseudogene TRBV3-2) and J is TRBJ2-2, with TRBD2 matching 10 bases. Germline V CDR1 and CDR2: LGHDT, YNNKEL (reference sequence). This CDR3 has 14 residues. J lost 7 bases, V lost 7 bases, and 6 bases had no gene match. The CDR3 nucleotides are TGTGCCAGCACAGCGGGAGGGCAAAACGGGGAGCTGTTTTTT. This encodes CASTAGGQNGELFF.